The entry below describes one T cell receptor beta chain. This sample was included in a study of blood T cell repertoires in COVID-19. Per the authors' pipeline: Estimation of nucleated cell counts was performed using reference gene primer amplification. Here immunoSEQ multiplex PCR was the method, and the copy in TCRdb shows in-frame clones only, minus some. V and J calls and clone size come straight from that table; D and trimming were deduced from the DNA. The sample includes over 100,000 clones, roughly 83% seen only once; the top ten take about 20%. This TCR came from a woman aged 55 to 70 with acute or convalescent COVID-19. Sample: peripheral blood.

The CDR3 sequence is CSVGSGGLNEKLFF. CDR3 bases: TGCAGCGTTGGATCAGGGGGTTTAAATGAAAAACTGTTTTTT. This sequence joins TRBV29-1 and TRBJ1-4, with 7 bases identical to TRBD1. Germline CDR1 SQVTM, CDR2 ANQGSEA. Trimming took 4 bases from V and 5 from J; bases not matched to a gene: 7. This CDR3 comprises 14 residues. Drawing the rest from reference TRBV29-1 and TRBJ1-4, the complete variable domain is SAVISQKPSRDICQRGTSLTIQCQVDSQVTMMFWYRQQPGQSLTLIATANQGSEATYESGFVIDKFPISRPNLTFSTLTVSNMSPEDSSIYLCSVGSGGLNEKLFFGSGTQLSVL.